The clone carrying this TCR beta chain appeared many times. Its antigen is undetermined. This sample is part of a study of T cells in Graves' hyperthyroidism and ophthalmopathy. Study results and caveats: Most thyroid clonotypes that were expanded above 0.001 also turned up in blood. Ophthalmopathy cases were set apart from stable hyperthyroidism by a 13 V-J model.

RNA transcripts yielded amplified TCR beta CDR3 regions. In the first-round RT-PCR of the TCR CDR3, the HTBI primer set was used. TCRdb ran MiXCR on the multiplex PCR reads and lists one entry per CDR3 protein. The sample lists fewer than 650,000 distinct CDR3 sequences; over 11% were seen once. The length of the CDR3 is 12 residues. V lost 6 bases and J lost 0, with 6 bases in between. The germline gives CDR1 SQVTM, CDR2 ANQGSEA. The V and J genes are TRBV29-1 and TRBJ1-5, with TRBD1 as a possible D gene (5 bases). Specimen: blood. The sequence derives from a woman younger than 45 with Graves' hyperthyroidism that later progressed to Graves' ophthalmopathy. The CDR3 spells CSVGDSNQPQHF. For the CDR3, the DNA is TGCAGCGTGGGGGATAGCAATCAGCCCCAGCATTTT.